This section outlines one T cell receptor (beta chain) sequence together with its context. Original processing methods: Amplifying reference gene primers gave estimates of nucleated cell counts. Libraries were prepared by immunoSEQ multiplex PCR; TCRdb keeps only in-frame clonotypes and omits some of them. The D gene and trimming were derived from the DNA, and the V and J assignments and clone size from that table. The table records about 230,000 clones, 83% of them present only once. This specimen belongs to a study of blood T cell repertoires in COVID-19. Background on the study: COVID-19 samples from acute and convalescent phases originated in the United States, Italy and Spain. The analysed material was cDNA or gDNA that came from T cells, B-cell-depleted T cells, or PBMCs.

The clonotype originates from a woman between 65 and 79 years old with active or convalescent COVID-19. Sequenced material: peripheral blood.

The CDR3 DNA reads as TGTGCCAGCAGCCAAGATAGGGGCAGGAACACTGAAGCTTTCTTT. This translates into CASSQDRGRNTEAFF. V usage is TRBV4-2 and J usage is TRBJ1-1; D might be TRBD1 (5 bases). V was pared by 0 bases and J by 1 base, with 9 bases between. This CDR3 has 15 residues. Germline lookup yields CDR1 LGHNA and CDR2 YNFKEQ.